A selection of T cell receptor beta chains follows, all from one sample in a study of vaccination and CD4 T cells after COVID-19. Antigens of these TCRs are unknown. TCRdb redid the calling of the PCR reads with MiXCR, one entry per CDR3 protein. Among about 21,000 distinct CDR3 sequences listed, roughly half were seen once. Sequencing was done on a sample of CD4+ T cells from blood, cultured in vitro. The source of these receptors is a human donor who had recovered from COVID-19. Each CDR3 is given with its conserved first and last residue. D genes are given only for firm matches. Clone size, where shown, is once, few, many, or a class for clones that have expanded.

V	size	D	J	DNA	CDR3
TRBV27	-	-	TRBJ2-7	TGTGCCAGCAGTTCCCTAGTGGCCTACGAGCAGTACTTC	CASSSLVAYEQYF
TRBV19	few	-	TRBJ1-1	TGTGCCAGTAGTATAGTCTGGGGCCCAGGTAGCACTGAAGCTTTCTTT	CASSIVWGPGSTEAFF
TRBV7-2	-	-	TRBJ1-1	TGTGCCAGCAGCCCAAAGATGGAAGCTTTCTTT	CASSPKMEAFF
TRBV28	once	-	TRBJ1-2	TGTGCCAGCAGTTTACTACGGACTGGCGGCTACACCTTC	CASSLLRTGGYTF
TRBV7-3	-	-	TRBJ2-2	TGTGCCAGCAGCTCGAGAACCGGGGAGCTGTTTTTT	CASSSRTGELFF
TRBV7-6	-	-	TRBJ2-1	TGTGCCAGCAGCCAGGACAGACTGGGGCAGTTCTTC	CASSQDRLGQFF
TRBV7-2	few	TRBD2	TRBJ2-3	TGTGCCAGCAGCTCGTCTAGCGGGAGCGCAGATACGCAGTATTTT	CASSSSSGSADTQYF
TRBV7-8	-	TRBD1	TRBJ1-4	TGTGCCAGCAGCCGAACAGGGGGCAGCGAAAAACTGTTTTTT	CASSRTGGSEKLFF
TRBV11-3	few	-	TRBJ1-1	TGTGCCAGCAGCTCGCCCTGGGGGAGGAACACTGAAGCTTTCTTT	CASSSPWGRNTEAFF
TRBV20-1	-	TRBD2	TRBJ2-7	TGCAGTGCTAGAGATCTTAGAACTAGCGCGGACGAGCAGTACTTC	CSARDLRTSADEQYF
TRBV6-5	few	TRBD1	TRBJ1-1	TGTGCCAGCAGTTTTCCCCGGGGTCAGGGGGGGAACACTGAAGCTTTCTTT	CASSFPRGQGGNTEAFF
TRBV19	once	-	TRBJ1-1	TGTGCCAGTAGTATAAGCTACCTATCATACACTGAAGCTTTCTTT	CASSISYLSYTEAFF
TRBV6-1	few	TRBD1	TRBJ1-5	TGTGCCAGCAGTGAGCAGGGGGCACGACAGCCCCAGCATTTT	CASSEQGARQPQHF
TRBV4-2	once	-	TRBJ2-7	TGTGCCAGCAGCCGCACTAGCTCCTACAAGCAGTACTTC	CASSRTSSYKQYF
TRBV12-3/TRBV12-4	-	TRBD1	TRBJ1-2	TGTGCCAGCAGTGCCTCGGGACAGAACTATGGCTACACCTTC	CASSASGQNYGYTF
TRBV6-1	-	TRBD1	TRBJ1-2	TGTGCCAGCAGCCCCAGGTGGGACAGGGAACATGGCTACACCTTC	CASSPRWDREHGYTF
TRBV6-1	few	TRBD1	TRBJ1-2	TGTGCCAGCACCAAGGGGACAGGGCCATATGGCTACACCTTC	CASTKGTGPYGYTF
TRBV6-1	-	-	TRBJ2-7	TGTGCCAGCAGGGCGACGGTAAACTACGAGCAGTACTTC	CASRATVNYEQYF
TRBV27	-	-	TRBJ2-6	TGTGCCAGCAGTTTATGGCCCTCTGGGGCCAACGTCCTGACTTTC	CASSLWPSGANVLTF
TRBV6-1	-	-	TRBJ2-1	TGTGCCAGCAGTGAAATCCACGGGTGGGAGCATGAGCAGTTCTTC	CASSEIHGWEHEQFF
TRBV18	-	-	TRBJ2-7	TGTGCCAGCTCACTAAGTGGGGACGAGCAGTACTTC	CASSLSGDEQYF
TRBV29-1	-	-	TRBJ1-4	TGCAGCGTTGGGTTTCCGGAAAGGGGTGAAAAACTGTTTTTT	CSVGFPERGEKLFF
TRBV6-4	-	-	TRBJ2-7	TGTGCCAGCAGTGTCAGGGCAGCACCTCCTGGCGAGCAGTACTTC	CASSVRAAPPGEQYF
TRBV6-1	-	-	TRBJ1-1	TGTGCCAGCAGGAGGGACGGAATACGGAACACTGAAGCTTTCTTT	CASRRDGIRNTEAFF
TRBV19	few	TRBD2	TRBJ2-5	TGTGCCAGTAGTATTATGCGGGAGTACGAGACCCAGTACTTC	CASSIMREYETQYF
TRBV2	-	-	TRBJ1-1	TGTGCCAGCAGGGGGGGACGGACGATGAACACTGAAGCTTTCTTT	CASRGGRTMNTEAFF
TRBV27	-	TRBD2	TRBJ2-3	TGTGCCAGCAGTTTTATGGTCCTAGCGGGGAGCACAGATACGCAGTATTTT	CASSFMVLAGSTDTQYF
TRBV7-3	few	-	TRBJ2-5	TGTGCCAGCAGCCAAAATGCGGGCCGTCTCGGGGAGACCCAGTACTTC	CASSQNAGRLGETQYF
TRBV20-1	few	TRBD2	TRBJ2-7	TGCAGTGCTACCGCCGGACTAGCGGGAGCGTACGAGCAGTACTTC	CSATAGLAGAYEQYF
TRBV28	-	-	TRBJ1-6	TGTGCCAGCAGCTACCGGGTACGAACTTCACCCCTCCACTTT	CASSYRVRTSPLHF
TRBV7-2	few	-	TRBJ1-5	TGTGCCAGCAGCTTAGATGGCAGGGACAATCAGCCCCAGCATTTT	CASSLDGRDNQPQHF
TRBV19	few	-	TRBJ2-3	TGTGCCAGTAGTGCGGGGGCCGGAAAGACAGATACGCAGTATTTT	CASSAGAGKTDTQYF
TRBV7-3	-	-	TRBJ2-2	TGTGCCAGCAGCTTAGGCCGGGGCCCTCCTGTCGACACCGGGGAGCTGTTTTTT	CASSLGRGPPVDTGELFF
TRBV27	few	TRBD1	TRBJ2-7	TGTGCCAGCAGTTCCTCAGGACAGGGGGGTTCCTACGAGCAGTACTTC	CASSSSGQGGSYEQYF
TRBV6-2/TRBV6-3	few	TRBD1	TRBJ1-6	TGTGCCAGCAGTTACAATACAGGGGGCGATTCACCCCTCCACTTT	CASSYNTGGDSPLHF
TRBV5-8	-	-	TRBJ1-5	TGTGCCAGCAGCCCCCCCTCGGGGGCCCCAAATCAGCCCCAGCATTTT	CASSPPSGAPNQPQHF
TRBV7-3	-	-	TRBJ2-1	TGTGCCAGCAGCATATACCAGGGTTATGAGCAGTTCTTC	CASSIYQGYEQFF
TRBV6-2/TRBV6-3	-	TRBD1	TRBJ1-2	TGTGCCAGCAGTTACTCCGGGACAGGAAATAACTATGGCTACACCTTC	CASSYSGTGNNYGYTF
TRBV20-1	few	TRBD2	TRBJ2-1	TGCAGTGCCAGTAGTAGCGGGGCTATCTACAATGAGCAGTTCTTC	CSASSSGAIYNEQFF
TRBV10-3	few	TRBD1	TRBJ1-2	TGTGCCACCTCGGACAGGTGGGTCGATGGCTACACCTTC	CATSDRWVDGYTF
TRBV28	-	-	TRBJ1-6	TGTGCCAGCAGTTCGGACGGTGGTTTCTCCTATAATTCACCCCTCCACTTT	CASSSDGGFSYNSPLHF
TRBV2	-	-	TRBJ2-3	TGTGCCAGCAGTCGAGGGGGGGGAGGGCTTAGCACAGATACGCAGTATTTT	CASSRGGGGLSTDTQYF
TRBV11-2	-	-	TRBJ2-3	TGTGCCAGCAGCATCTTAACGTCGGGGGGCCGCACAGATACGCAGTATTTT	CASSILTSGGRTDTQYF
TRBV5-8	once	-	TRBJ1-1	TGTGCCAGCAGCTTGGAGACGGGGAGCAGATTGGCTTTCTTT	CASSLETGSRLAFF
TRBV11-3	-	TRBD1	TRBJ1-5	TGTGCCAGCAGCTTAGATCTGGACAGGGGTCCCCTCAGGTTGAATCAGCCCCAGCATTTT	CASSLDLDRGPLRLNQPQHF
TRBV20-1	-	-	TRBJ1-5	TGCAGTGCTTTTACAAACAGGGCAGATCAGCCCCAGCATTTT	CSAFTNRADQPQHF
TRBV19	-	-	TRBJ2-5	TGTGCCAGTAGTATAGGGAGGGGGAGGGAGACCCAGTACTTC	CASSIGRGRETQYF
TRBV6-2/TRBV6-3	-	-	TRBJ1-6	TGTGCCAGCAGTTACTTCGCCTCACCCCTCCACTTT	CASSYFASPLHF
TRBV24-1	few	TRBD2	TRBJ2-5	TGTGCCACCAGCCGGACTAGCGGCACCCAAGAGACCCAGTACTTC	CATSRTSGTQETQYF
TRBV2	few	-	TRBJ1-1	TGTGCCAGCAGTGGGGAGGAACTGAACACTGAAGCTTTCTTT	CASSGEELNTEAFF
TRBV12-3/TRBV12-4	-	TRBD2	TRBJ2-2	TGTGCCAGCAGACGACTCGGGGGGAACGGGGAGCTGTTTTTT	CASRRLGGNGELFF
TRBV7-8	-	-	TRBJ2-5	TGTGCCAGCAGCTCCGGACAGACTTGGGAAGAGACCCAGTACTTC	CASSSGQTWEETQYF
TRBV11-2	-	-	TRBJ1-6	TGTGCCAGCAGCACCCGACCAAGTGGGGGGTTCAAATCACCCCTCCACTTT	CASSTRPSGGFKSPLHF
TRBV20-1	-	TRBD1	TRBJ1-5	TGCAGTGCTCAAGTACGAACTCCGGGACAGGTAGCTCAGCCCCAGCATTTT	CSAQVRTPGQVAQPQHF
TRBV7-9	-	-	TRBJ2-1	TGTGCCAGCAGCCCCCCGGGAGCGGCTACCTACAATGAGCAGTTCTTC	CASSPPGAATYNEQFF
TRBV20-1	-	-	TRBJ1-1	TGCAGTGCTCGACCAGGGAGCACTGAAGCTTTCTTT	CSARPGSTEAFF
TRBV11-3	-	TRBD1	TRBJ2-2	TGTGCCAGCAGCGTATCAACAGGGGTGGATACCGGGGAGCTGTTTTTT	CASSVSTGVDTGELFF
TRBV25-1	-	-	TRBJ1-5	TGTGCCAGCAGTGAATGGGGCAATCAGCCCCAGCATTTT	CASSEWGNQPQHF
TRBV15	few	TRBD1	TRBJ1-5	TGTGCCACCAGCAGAGATTCTCAGGGGGGCAGTCAGCCCCAGCATTTT	CATSRDSQGGSQPQHF